Listed below are T cell receptor beta chains from one sample, sequenced in a study of T cells after yellow fever vaccination. TCRdb itself ran the 5' RACE reads through MiXCR, one entry per CDR3 protein. This table has roughly 320,000 distinct CDR3 sequences, around 10% appearing once. The sequences come from CD4+ T cells sorted from PBMCs, collected 45 days after the yellow fever booster vaccination. The source of these receptors is a man younger than 35 who received the YFV17D yellow fever vaccine. Both conserved end residues are part of each CDR3. Each record gives: V gene, D gene, clone size, J gene, CDR3 DNA, CDR3 protein. D genes are given only for firm matches. The size entry is marked missing in some rows and otherwise reads once, few, many or a size class.

V gene: TRBV12-3/TRBV12-4
D gene: .
clone size: .
J gene: TRBJ1-5
CDR3 DNA: TGTGCCAGCACCGCACAGGGAAGTCAGCCCCAGCATTTT
CDR3 protein: CASTAQGSQPQHF

V gene: TRBV18
D gene: .
clone size: .
J gene: TRBJ1-1
CDR3 DNA: TGTGCCAGCTCACCGGACCGGGACTATGAAGCTTTCTTT
CDR3 protein: CASSPDRDYEAFF

V gene: TRBV24-1
D gene: TRBD2
clone size: .
J gene: TRBJ2-2
CDR3 DNA: TGTGCCACCAGTGACCCCGGACTAGCGGGGGGGACCGGGGAGCTGTTTTTT
CDR3 protein: CATSDPGLAGGTGELFF

V gene: TRBV4-2
D gene: .
clone size: .
J gene: TRBJ1-4
CDR3 DNA: TGTGCCAGCAGCCAAGAGCCCCCCCGGGGTTATCGGAATGAAAAACTGTTTTTT
CDR3 protein: CASSQEPPRGYRNEKLFF

V gene: TRBV9
D gene: .
clone size: few
J gene: TRBJ2-7
CDR3 DNA: TGTGCCAGCAGCGTAGGAGTCAGACATGAGCAGTACTTC
CDR3 protein: CASSVGVRHEQYF

V gene: TRBV7-8
D gene: .
clone size: .
J gene: TRBJ2-2
CDR3 DNA: TGTGCCACCCTTTCCCACAGGGCTTCCACCGGGGAGCTGTTTTTT
CDR3 protein: CATLSHRASTGELFF

V gene: TRBV20-1
D gene: TRBD2
clone size: few
J gene: TRBJ2-1
CDR3 DNA: TGCAGTGTCGCAGCGGGGGGGAAAGACAATGAGCAGTTCTTC
CDR3 protein: CSVAAGGKDNEQFF

V gene: TRBV4-3
D gene: .
clone size: .
J gene: TRBJ1-5
CDR3 DNA: TGCGCCAGCAGCCAAGTGTGGGGGCTTGATCAGCCCCAGCATTTT
CDR3 protein: CASSQVWGLDQPQHF

V gene: TRBV18
D gene: TRBD1
clone size: .
J gene: TRBJ2-4
CDR3 DNA: TGTGCCAGCTCACGGGGACAGGGGAATGGGGAAAACATTCAGTACTTC
CDR3 protein: CASSRGQGNGENIQYF

V gene: TRBV9
D gene: .
clone size: few
J gene: TRBJ2-3
CDR3 DNA: TGTGCCAGCAGCGTAGGGGGGTTCAATACGCAGTATTTT
CDR3 protein: CASSVGGFNTQYF

V gene: TRBV25-1
D gene: TRBD1
clone size: few
J gene: TRBJ1-6
CDR3 DNA: TGTGCCAGCAGCGGGACAGGCACCTGGCCCCTCCACTTT
CDR3 protein: CASSGTGTWPLHF

V gene: TRBV7-6
D gene: TRBD1
clone size: .
J gene: TRBJ2-1
CDR3 DNA: TGTGCCAGCAGCTTTTCACAGGACAGGGGGCATGGTGAGCAGTTCTTC
CDR3 protein: CASSFSQDRGHGEQFF

V gene: TRBV11-3
D gene: .
clone size: many
J gene: TRBJ2-2
CDR3 DNA: TGTGCCAGCAGCCCCGGGGACACCGGGGAGCTGTTTTTT
CDR3 protein: CASSPGDTGELFF